This T cell receptor beta chain came from a study of T cell changes during pregnancy in multiple sclerosis. Profiled with immunoSEQ multiplex PCR; TCRdb holds only in-frame clones, not every one. There are some 100,000 clones in the sample; 85% to 95% occur only once, and around 0.9% lies in the top ten. With 4 bases removed from V and 2 bases from J, the gap between germline ends came to 12 bases. There are 14 residues in the CDR3. Germline V lookup: CDR1 SGHNT, CDR2 YYREEE (reference sequence). The J gene is TRBJ1-1, the V gene TRBV5-4; D ambiguous. This sequence originates from a female donor with multiple sclerosis, enrolled in a pregnancy study. Sequenced material: peripheral blood, taken before pregnancy. The CDR3 DNA sequence: TGTGCCAGCAGCCGGGAGATTTTAAACACTGAAGCTTTCTTT. Translating it yields CASSREILNTEAFF.